The entry that follows covers one T cell receptor (beta chain) sequence. The antigen is undetermined. The data derive from a study of cytomegalovirus exposure and HLA in healthy donors. General study results and limits: A reported reduction in N-insertions relative to the approximately 640-donor mean was seen in an Asian-associated ancestry cluster in a later analysis.

CDR3 length equals 14 residues. PCR employed 60 Vbeta and 13 Jbeta primers. The assay was immunoSEQ multiplex PCR, and TCRdb's table has in-frame clones only and misses some. The data hold some 110,000 clones, with 76% observed a single time. This clonotype originated in a middle-aged man in good health and CMV-seropositive. This chain joins TRBV21-1 and TRBJ2-7; no check of the table's D call, TRBD2, against the DNA was made. TRBV21-1 is recorded as a pseudogene. The sequenced sample consisted of PBMCs. The DNA of the CDR3 is TGTGCCAGCAGCAAAGGCGGTGGAACCTACGAGCAGTACTTC. Amino acids: CASSKGGGTYEQYF.